A single sample gave rise to the 16 T cell receptor beta chains below, sequenced in a study of early T cells in non-severe SARS-CoV-2 infection. TCRdb re-called the 5' RACE reads through MiXCR, storing one row per CDR3 protein. The table includes about 79,000 distinct CDR3 sequences, roughly 10% detected once. Sequencing was performed on whole blood. Receptors were obtained from an adult who was a healthcare worker with PCR-confirmed SARS-CoV-2 infection or an uninfected control (not recorded which).

There are a few counts of this clonotype. J is TRBJ1-1 and V is TRBV29-1; D is unclear. The CDR3 sequence is 12 residues long. Germline V lookup: CDR1 SQVTM, CDR2 ANQGSEA. V was pared by 1 base and J by 0 bases, with 3 bases between. The CDR3 loop is CSVEGMNTEAFF. The CDR3 bases are TGCAGCGTTGAAGGGATGAACACTGAAGCTTTCTTT.

CDR3: CSERGATEAFF. DNA of the CDR3: TGCAGCGAACGGGGTGCCACTGAAGCTTTCTTT. The V and J genes are TRBV29-1 and TRBJ1-1; no clear D. The CDR3 has 11 residues. V lost 7 bases and J lost 4, with 10 bases in between. The germline CDR1 and CDR2 sequences are SQVTM and ANQGSEA.

V gene TRBV7-2 combines with J gene TRBJ1-5, with a weak D call TRBD1 (5 bases). The CDR3 is 15 residues long. Trimming left V 1 base short and J 6 bases short, with 13 bases between. Germline V gene sequence: CDR1 SGHTA, CDR2 FQGNSA. The DNA of the CDR3 is TGTGCCAGCAGCTTAGGAACTGGGGGAAGTCAGCCCCAGCATTTT. As protein: CASSLGTGGSQPQHF.

This clonotype was recorded at least ten times. CDR3 in amino acids: CASSEQGSEKLFF. The CDR3 DNA follows: TGTGCCAGCAGTGAACAGGGAAGTGAAAAACTGTTTTTT. This chain joins TRBV2 and TRBJ1-4; weak D call: TRBD1 (5 bases). Germline CDR1 and CDR2: SNHLY and FYNNEI. This CDR3 spans 13 amino acids. V gave up 2 bases and J gave up 7 bases, with 8 bases separating them.

This chain uses TRBV20-1 with TRBJ2-1, with TRBD2 matching over 12 bases. This CDR3 is 15 amino acids long. V was clipped by 5 bases and J by 8 bases; unmatched bases: 10. Germline V gene sequence: CDR1 DFQATT, CDR2 SNEGSKA (reference sequence). The CDR3 here is CSASSSGGAGDEQFF. Here the CDR3 DNA reads TGCAGTGCTTCCTCTAGCGGGGGGGCCGGCGATGAGCAGTTCTTC.

Ten or more counts support this clonotype. The chain couples TRBV7-2 to TRBJ2-7, with D possibly being TRBD2 (7 bases). Per germline, CDR1 SGHTA and CDR2 FQGNSA. Trimming left V 7 bases short and J 7 bases short, with 17 bases between. CDR3 length equals 13 residues. Here the CDR3 DNA reads TGTGCCAGCAATGACGGGGGGCGGCGGGAGCAGTACTTC. It translates to CASNDGGRREQYF.

This clonotype was observed at least ten times. The chain recombines TRBV27 with TRBJ1-5; D ambiguous. The ends were cut back, 3 bases at V and 6 bases at J, with 9 bases in the middle. Germline CDR1 reads MNHEY; CDR2 reads SMNVEV (reference sequence). CDR3 length equals 13 residues. CDR3 in DNA: TGTGCCAGCAGTTTGGGTGGCAGTCAGCCCCAGCATTTT. It codes for CASSLGGSQPQHF.

This clonotype was seen more than once but under ten times. The chain combines TRBV20-1 with TRBJ1-5, with 9 bases fitting TRBD1. CDR1 is DFQATT, CDR2 SNEGSKA, per germline (reference sequence). V was pared by 6 bases and J by 1 base, with 4 bases of the junction left unmatched. The CDR3 is made up of 14 amino acids. The CDR3 DNA sequence: TGCAGTGCACCGACAGGGGGGAGCAATCAGCCCCAGCATTTT. It is translated as CSAPTGGSNQPQHF.

The chain has TRBV7-9 and TRBJ2-7; a weak D match, TRBD1 (6 bases). Trimming cost V 4 bases and J 1 base, with 14 bases left between them. CDR3 length: 15 amino acids. Germline assignment: CDR1 SEHNR and CDR2 FQNEAQ (reference sequence). The CDR3 here is CASSSTGANSYEQYF. As DNA, the CDR3 is TGTGCCAGCAGCTCGACAGGAGCCAATTCCTACGAGCAGTACTTC. Using reference TRBV7-9 and TRBJ2-7 for the parts outside the CDR3, the full variable domain is DTGVSQNPRHKITKRGQNVTFRCDPISEHNRLYWYRQTLGQGPEFLTYFQNEAQLEKSRLLSDRFSAERPKGSFSTLEIQRTEQGDSAMYLCASSSTGANSYEQYFGPGTRLTVT.

The chain joins TRBV29-1 to TRBJ1-1; 7 nucleotides agree with TRBD1. Germline V lookup: CDR1 SQVTM, CDR2 ANQGSEA. The V segment lost 4 bases and the J segment 8 bases; nucleotides outside the gene matches: 7. The CDR3 contains 12 residues. CDR3 in amino acids: CSVVEDRDEAFF. CDR3 nucleotides: TGCAGCGTTGTGGAAGACAGGGACGAAGCTTTCTTT. The whole variable domain, filled in from reference TRBV29-1 and TRBJ1-1, reads SAVISQKPSRDICQRGTSLTIQCQVDSQVTMMFWYRQQPGQSLTLIATANQGSEATYESGFVIDKFPISRPNLTFSTLTVSNMSPEDSSIYLCSVVEDRDEAFFGQGTRLTVV.

This rearrangement joins TRBV6-5 to TRBJ1-1; 11 bases match TRBD1. V dropped 11 bases and J dropped 5; count of bases not matched to a gene: 7. The germline gives CDR1 MNHEY, CDR2 SVGAGI. The CDR3 spans 13 residues. DNA of the CDR3: TGTGCCGCGCGGACAGGGGGCATAACTGAAGCTTTCTTT. Translation: CAARTGGITEAFF.

V gene TRBV5-1 combines with J gene TRBJ2-7, with 11 nucleotides matching TRBD1. CDR1 is SGHRS, CDR2 YFSETQ, per germline. With 4 bases clipped from V and 2 bases from J, the junction kept 5 bases outside the gene matches. The CDR3 has 15 residues. CDR3 nucleotides: TGCGCCAGCAGCACCGGACAGGGGGCCGCCTACGAGCAGTACTTC. Protein sequence: CASSTGQGAAYEQYF.

This clonotype was seen a few times. The rearrangement joins TRBV6-5 to TRBJ1-5; D perhaps matches TRBD1 (5 bases). V shed 4 bases and J shed 6 bases, with 16 bases lying between them. Per germline, CDR1 MNHEY and CDR2 SVGAGI. The CDR3 length is 15 residues. CDR3 sequence reads: CASSSHPQGAQPQHF. The CDR3 DNA follows: TGTGCCAGCAGTTCCCATCCTCAGGGAGCTCAGCCCCAGCATTTT.

This clonotype appeared many times. The genes are TRBV3-1 and TRBJ2-5; 7 nucleotides align to TRBD2. V trimming: 0 bases; J trimming: 4 bases; junction bases outside the gene matches: 5. CDR3 size: 15 residues. The germline V gene encodes CDR1 LGHDT and CDR2 YNNKEL (reference sequence). The CDR3 loop reads CASSQDWVAGETQYF. CDR3 in DNA: TGTGCCAGCAGCCAAGATTGGGTAGCGGGAGAGACCCAGTACTTC.

This chain links TRBV27 with TRBJ1-5, with D tentatively TRBD1 (6 bases). Germline V CDR1 and CDR2: MNHEY, SMNVEV (reference sequence). V gave up 8 bases and J gave up 1 base, with 12 bases separating them. CDR3 length equals 14 residues. The DNA of the CDR3 is TGTGCCAGCGCCTGGAGGGGGAGCAATCAGCCCCAGCATTTT. It specifies CASAWRGSNQPQHF.

This clonotype was recorded at least ten times. This sequence joins TRBV3-1 and TRBJ1-5; TRBD1 is a possible D gene (6 bases). Trimming took off 0 bases at V and 9 bases at J, with 12 bases between the two ends. This CDR3 contains 14 residues. CDR1 and CDR2 from the germline V gene are LGHDT and YNNKEL (reference sequence). The CDR3: CASSQDYRVAPQHF. Here the CDR3 DNA reads TGTGCCAGCAGCCAAGATTACAGGGTCGCGCCCCAGCATTTT.